Shown below are 7 T cell receptor beta chains from a single sample sequenced in a study of CD8+ T cells in alopecia areata. Once RNA had been extracted, it was reverse transcribed into cDNA to act as the sequencing template. Generated by immunoSEQ multiplex PCR, the TCRdb table keeps only in-frame clones and is missing some. Among about 76,000 clones, roughly 66% were seen once, and the ten largest hold 20% to 25%. Documented treatment: oral pan-JAK inhibitor, 5-10 mg twice daily. Material: CD8+ T cells sorted from blood, obtained at week 24, from a patient treated with tofacitinib. These receptors were taken from a human donor with alopecia areata.

Here the CDR3 reads CASSMTESGANVLTF. The CDR3 region has the DNA TGTGCCAGCAGCATGACAGAGTCTGGGGCCAACGTCCTGACTTTC. The gene calls are TRBV5-4 and TRBJ2-6; D possibly corresponds to TRBD1 (5 bases). The length of the CDR3 is 15 residues. The germline CDR1 and CDR2 sequences are SGHNT and YYREEE (reference sequence). V was clipped by 4 bases and J by 1 base, with 9 bases between them.

V usage is TRBV15 and J usage is TRBJ2-3, with 7 positions matching TRBD2. The V gene end was trimmed by 1 base and the J gene end by 4 bases; junction bases not matched to a gene: 8. The CDR3 sequence is 16 residues long. Germline V gene data show CDR1 as LNHNV and CDR2 as YYDKDF (reference sequence). CDR3 sequence reads: CATSRVGGRGSDTQYF. The CDR3 bases are TGTGCCACCAGCAGAGTTGGCGGGAGAGGGTCAGATACGCAGTATTTT.

In this sample, this clone turned up a few times. The V gene is TRBV7-9, the J gene TRBJ2-7; 11 bases are a match to TRBD1. V shed 4 bases, J shed 5 bases, and the junction held 7 bases outside the gene matches. Germline V gene sequence: CDR1 SEHNR, CDR2 FQNEAQ (reference sequence). The CDR3 runs to 15 residues. In DNA form, the CDR3 reads TGTGCCAGCAGCTCGGACAGGGGGCTCGGGAACGAGCAGTACTTC. Translating gives CASSSDRGLGNEQYF.

This sequence joins TRBV5-6 and TRBJ2-2, with a possible D match to TRBD1 (6 bases). Per the germline V gene, CDR1 is SGHDT and CDR2 is YYEEEE. CDR3 length: 16 amino acids. Deletions cut 3 bases from V and 5 bases from J, with 17 bases between. In nucleotides, the CDR3 is TGTGCCAGCAGCTATGGGATGGCAGGGGCTACCGGGGAGCTGTTTTTT. It codes for CASSYGMAGATGELFF.

This chain links TRBV5-4 with TRBJ2-7; 9 nucleotides agree with TRBD2. Germline V gene data show CDR1 as SGHNT and CDR2 as YYREEE (reference sequence). After removal of 1 base from V and 4 bases from J, the junction contained 9 bases not matched to a gene. The CDR3 runs 16 residues. This CDR3 reads CASSLLTREGRYEQYF. The CDR3, as DNA: TGTGCCAGCAGCTTGCTTACGCGGGAGGGCCGGTACGAGCAGTACTTC. The full variable domain, rest sourced from reference TRBV5-4 and TRBJ2-7, is ETGVTQSPTHLIKTRGQQVTLRCSSQSGHNTVSWYQQALGQGPQFIFQYYREEENGRGNFPPRFSGLQFPNYSSELNVNALELDDSALYLCASSLLTREGRYEQYFGPGTRLTVT.

The gene calls are TRBV5-1 and TRBJ2-7; D might be TRBD1 (6 bases). Trimming left V 4 bases short and J 2 bases short, with 22 bases between. Germline V gene sequence: CDR1 SGHRS, CDR2 YFSETQ. CDR3 size: 17 residues. The CDR3 coding sequence is TGCGCCAGCAGCGACCGGACAGCCCGCAGGGGCGCCTACGAGCAGTACTTC. The encoded protein is CASSDRTARRGAYEQYF. Variable domain in full (rest from reference TRBV5-1 and TRBJ2-7): KAGVTQTPRYLIKTRGQQVTLSCSPISGHRSVSWYQQTPGQGLQFLFEYFSETQRNKGNFPGRFSGRQFSNSRSEMNVSTLELGDSALYLCASSDRTARRGAYEQYFGPGTRLTVT.

This clone has more than one count but fewer than ten. The rearrangement joins TRBV4-1 to TRBJ1-2; no clear D gene. Germline assignment: CDR1 MGHRA and CDR2 YSYEKL. The germline V and J ends were trimmed by 0 bases and 4 bases, with 15 bases remaining between them. The CDR3 covers 16 residues. The CDR3 DNA is TGCGCCAGCAGCCAAGAGGTTGACCTGGGCGTCTATGGCTACACCTTC. Translation: CASSQEVDLGVYGYTF.